This TCR beta chain was sequenced for a study of T cells in Graves' hyperthyroidism and ophthalmopathy. The overall study: Specimen type is peripheral blood, collected at initial diagnosis prior to any treatment.

This clonotype was detected ten times or more. Its antigen is currently unknown. Whole-study results and caveats: Ophthalmopathy was model-predicted a median approximately 6.4 months pre-onset. From stable hyperthyroidism, ophthalmopathy was set apart by a 13 V-J model.

It was RNA transcripts that yielded the amplified TCR beta CDR3 regions. The HTBI primer set drove a first-round RT-PCR of the TCR CDR3. TCRdb reanalysed the multiplex PCR reads using MiXCR and keeps one entry per CDR3 protein. The repertoire holds about 290,000 distinct CDR3 sequences, with roughly 13% as singletons. Germline V gene lookup returns CDR1 MDHEN and CDR2 SYDVKM. The CDR3 sequence is 14 residues long. V lost 2 bases and J lost 3, with 11 bases in between. A roughly 10 ml volume of fresh peripheral blood provided the PBMCs. The chain employs TRBV28 and TRBJ2-7; D is possibly TRBD1 (6 bases). Source material: blood. The origin of this receptor is a woman between 35 and 50 years old with Graves' hyperthyroidism. In DNA, the CDR3 is TGTGCCAGCAGTTTAGGACGAGGGGGCTACGAGCAGTACTTC. It specifies CASSLGRGGYEQYF.